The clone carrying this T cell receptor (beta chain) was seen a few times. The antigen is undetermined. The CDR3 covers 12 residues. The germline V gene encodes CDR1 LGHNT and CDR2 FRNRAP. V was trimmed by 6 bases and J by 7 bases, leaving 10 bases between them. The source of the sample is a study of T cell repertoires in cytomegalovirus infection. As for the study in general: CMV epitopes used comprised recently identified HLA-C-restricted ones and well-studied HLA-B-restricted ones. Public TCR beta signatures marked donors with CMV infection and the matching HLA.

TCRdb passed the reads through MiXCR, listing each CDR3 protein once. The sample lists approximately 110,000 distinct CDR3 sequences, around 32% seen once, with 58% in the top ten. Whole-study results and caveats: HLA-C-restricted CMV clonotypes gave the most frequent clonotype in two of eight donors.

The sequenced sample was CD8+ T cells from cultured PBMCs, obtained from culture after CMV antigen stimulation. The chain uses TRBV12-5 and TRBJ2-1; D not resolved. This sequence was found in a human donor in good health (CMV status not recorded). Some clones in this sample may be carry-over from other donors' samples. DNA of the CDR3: TGTGCTAGTGGCCCCGTGGTGAATGAGCAGTTCTTC. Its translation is CASGPVVNEQFF. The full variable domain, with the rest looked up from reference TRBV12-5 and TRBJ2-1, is DARVTQTPRHKVTEMGQEVTMRCQPILGHNTVFWYRQTMMQGLELLAYFRNRAPLDDSGMPKDRFSAEMPDATLATLKIQPSEPRDSAVYFCASGPVVNEQFFGPGTRLTVL.